One and the same sample provided the 18 T cell receptor beta chains below, sequenced in a study of T-cell reconstitution after alpha-beta-depleted transplantation in children. The TCRbeta library was prepared with unique molecular identifiers. One entry per CDR3 protein results from TCRdb running MiXCR on the PCR reads. In the table there are about 110,000 distinct CDR3 sequences, 20% to 25% of which are singletons. Sequenced here: PBMCs, mostly from graft donor cells, sampled 180 days after TCRalphabeta/CD19-depleted stem cell transplant. Every receptor here comes from a male patient between 2 and 15 years old who had a stem cell transplant for chronic granulomatous disease, so the T cells may come from the graft donor.

This clonotype was observed many times. J is TRBJ2-5 and V is TRBV7-2; D uncertain. The CDR3 totals 11 residues. Trimming pared 7 bases from V and 5 bases from J, leaving 8 bases between. Germline lookup yields CDR1 SGHTA and CDR2 FQGNSA. The CDR3 sequence: CASTHGETQYF. DNA of the CDR3: TGTGCCAGCACCCATGGGGAGACCCAGTACTTC.

Comments on this clonotype: A much larger clone is a single base away; this may be a read error. The chain links TRBV5-1 to TRBJ2-3; D uncertain. Trimming stripped 4 bases from V and 2 bases from J, with 8 bases between. The length of the CDR3 is 13 residues. Germline V gene data show CDR1 as SGHRS and CDR2 as YFSETQ. The CDR3 region is CASSIGPTDTQYF. CDR3 DNA: TGCGCCAGCAGCATCGGACCCACAGATACGCAGTATTTT.

This chain connects TRBV20-1 to TRBJ2-5, with 7 bases aligning to TRBD2. The germline gives CDR1 DFQATT, CDR2 SNEGSKA (reference sequence). The CDR3 has 13 amino acids. V gave up 3 bases and J gave up 3 bases; unmatched junction bases: 4. In DNA, the CDR3 is TGCAGTGCTAGGAGGAGCGGGAAAGAGACCCAGTACTTC. Amino acids: CSARRSGKETQYF.

This clonotype was seen many times. V and J are TRBV6-6 and TRBJ1-6, with D perhaps TRBD1 (6 bases). Trimming removed 7 bases at V and 6 bases at J, with 13 bases between. The germline V gene has CDR1 MNHNY and CDR2 SVGAGI (reference sequence). The CDR3 contains 14 residues. The chain's CDR3 is CASNLGQPNSPLHF. The CDR3 DNA follows: TGTGCCAGCAATTTAGGACAGCCTAATTCACCCCTCCACTTT.

V usage is TRBV5-1 and J usage is TRBJ1-6; 7 nucleotides agree with TRBD1. Germline V lookup: CDR1 SGHRS, CDR2 YFSETQ. The CDR3 has 14 residues. J lost 10 bases, V lost 5 bases, and 9 bases had no gene match. CDR3 protein: CASRYRDSKSPLHF. CDR3 sequence (DNA): TGCGCCAGCAGGTACCGGGACAGCAAGTCACCCCTCCACTTT.

This clonotype was recorded many times. The chain uses TRBV10-3 and TRBJ2-1; unclear D gene. Germline V gene sequence: CDR1 ENHRY, CDR2 SYGVKD. V lost 4 bases to trimming and J lost 0 bases, with 16 bases between them. There are 17 residues in the CDR3. The CDR3 nucleotides read TGTGCCATCAGTGCGGCTCCCCTACTAAGCTCCTACAATGAGCAGTTCTTC. Translation: CAISAAPLLSSYNEQFF.

This clonotype was detected many times. The chain couples TRBV5-1 to TRBJ1-4; the D gene is possibly TRBD1 (5 bases). The CDR3 extends over 14 amino acids. The V and J ends lost 0 bases and 6 bases respectively, with 9 bases between them. CDR1 is SGHRS and CDR2 is YFSETQ in the germline V gene. Here the CDR3 DNA reads TGCGCCAGCAGCTTGGTTCAAGGGGATGAAAAACTGTTTTTT. This translates into CASSLVQGDEKLFF.

This clonotype was seen only once. DNA for the CDR3: TGTGCCAGCAGCCTACTAGGGGAAACCGGGGAGCTGTTTTTT. Translating gives CASSLLGETGELFF. The chain carries TRBV7-2 and TRBJ2-2; D tentatively fits TRBD1 or TRBD2 (5 bases each). From germline, CDR1 is SGHTA and CDR2 FQGNSA. V was pared by 5 bases and J by 5 bases, with 12 bases between. The CDR3 is made up of 14 amino acids.

The CDR3 sequence is CASSFVPDQPQHF. In nucleotides, the CDR3 is TGCGCCAGCAGCTTCGTTCCTGATCAGCCCCAGCATTTT. The chain couples TRBV5-1 to TRBJ1-5; D is unresolved. The V gene lost 2 bases and the J gene lost 5 bases, with 8 bases spanning the gap. Germline-derived CDR1 and CDR2 are SGHRS and YFSETQ. The length of the CDR3 is 13 residues.

Many counts were recorded for this clonotype. The J gene is TRBJ2-5, the V gene TRBV5-1, with 11 bases fitting TRBD2. CDR1 is SGHRS and CDR2 is YFSETQ in the germline V gene. CDR3 length: 16 residues. With 2 bases clipped from V and 2 bases from J, the junction kept 5 bases outside the gene matches. In DNA form, the CDR3 reads TGCGCCAGCAGCTTAACTAGCGGGAGCTTACAAGAGACCCAGTACTTC. Amino acids: CASSLTSGSLQETQYF. Complete variable domain (other parts from reference TRBV5-1 and TRBJ2-5): KAGVTQTPRYLIKTRGQQVTLSCSPISGHRSVSWYQQTPGQGLQFLFEYFSETQRNKGNFPGRFSGRQFSNSRSEMNVSTLELGDSALYLCASSLTSGSLQETQYFGPGTRLLVL.

The table lists this clonotype with many counts. The V and J genes are TRBV20-1 and TRBJ1-5; possible D gene TRBD1, 6 bases. This CDR3 has 17 amino acids. Germline V gene data show CDR1 as DFQATT and CDR2 as SNEGSKA (reference sequence). Trimming took off 0 bases at V and 3 bases at J, with 18 bases between the two ends. In DNA form, the CDR3 reads TGCAGTGCTAGAGATTTTGAAAGCCGACAGGACAATCAGCCCCAGCATTTT. This gives the protein CSARDFESRQDNQPQHF.

The J gene is TRBJ2-3, the V gene TRBV29-1; 11 bases agree with TRBD2. This CDR3 is 16 amino acids long. Trimming cost V 4 bases and J 0 bases; bases outside gene matches: 6. The germline V gene has CDR1 SQVTM and CDR2 ANQGSEA. The CDR3 sequence: CSVGASGRRSTDTQYF. For the CDR3, the DNA is TGCAGCGTTGGGGCTAGCGGGAGGCGTAGCACAGATACGCAGTATTTT.

The CDR3 protein is CASSPDRETQYF. CDR3 bases: TGTGCCAGCTCACCAGACAGGGAGACCCAGTACTTC. This sequence joins TRBV18 and TRBJ2-5, with a tentative D call TRBD1 (6 bases). This CDR3 comprises 12 residues. V lost 2 bases to trimming and J lost 5 bases, with 6 bases between them. Per the germline V gene, CDR1 is KGHSH and CDR2 is LQKENI.

This chain joins TRBV29-1 and TRBJ1-2; tentative D call: TRBD1 (5 bases). Germline CDR1 reads SQVTM; CDR2 reads ANQGSEA. The CDR3 loop spans 19 amino acids. Trimming removed 0 bases from V and 6 bases from J, with 29 bases in between. The CDR3 is CSVEDPGRSELSRGHGYTF. DNA for the CDR3: TGCAGCGTTGAAGATCCGGGACGGTCCGAACTTTCCAGAGGCCATGGCTACACCTTC.

The chain employs TRBV27 and TRBJ2-5, with 7 bases fitting TRBD2. The CDR3 length is 16 residues. CDR1 and CDR2 (germline): MNHEY, SMNVEV (reference sequence). The trim removed 0 bases at V and 9 bases at J, leaving 13 bases unmatched. The CDR3 region has the DNA TGTGCCAGCAGTTTATCGGGGACTACCACCGCTTGGGCCCAGTACTTC. As protein: CASSLSGTTTAWAQYF.

This clonotype was counted a few times. This chain uses TRBV12-3 or TRBV12-4 with TRBJ2-7; 8 positions agree with TRBD1. The CDR3 consists of 13 residues. V gave up 6 bases and J gave up 9 bases; unmatched junction bases: 10. CDR3 residues: CASSNGQGVGQYF. DNA of the CDR3: TGTGCCAGCAGCAACGGACAGGGCGTCGGGCAGTACTTC.

In its sample, this clonotype was seen a few times. The chain has TRBV20-1 and TRBJ2-3, with D uncertain. The CDR3 contains 14 residues. V lost 7 bases and J 2 bases, leaving 16 bases between the germline ends. CDR1 is DFQATT, CDR2 SNEGSKA, per germline (reference sequence). This CDR3 reads CSGGSRQFTDTQYF. DNA of the CDR3: TGCAGTGGGGGTTCGAGACAATTCACAGATACGCAGTATTTT.

There are many counts of this clonotype. The chain employs TRBV7-9 and TRBJ1-1, with TRBD1 as a possible D gene (5 bases). Germline V lookup: CDR1 SEHNR, CDR2 FQNEAQ (reference sequence). The ends were cut back, 1 base at V and 0 bases at J, with 12 bases in the middle. This CDR3 comprises 16 residues. This CDR3 reads CASSLGGERMNTEAFF. The CDR3 coding sequence is TGTGCCAGCAGCTTAGGGGGGGAGAGAATGAACACTGAAGCTTTCTTT.